What follows are 26 T cell receptor beta chains derived from one specimen sequenced in a study of sequential checkpoint blockade in melanoma. Clones were sequenced by immunoSEQ multiplex PCR, and TCRdb holds only the in-frame ones, with some missing. The table records around 12,000 clones, roughly two thirds of them present only once. Sample treatment: randomized to nivolumab then ipilimumab (arm A) or the reverse (arm B). Source: CD8+ T cells sorted from blood (inferred from file names), taken from a patient given nivolumab and ipilimumab in sequence. These receptors all come from a human donor with melanoma.

The gene calls are TRBV6-6 and TRBJ2-7, with D perhaps TRBD1 (6 bases). The length of the CDR3 is 14 residues. V lost 3 bases to trimming and J lost 4 bases, with 13 bases between them. The germline V gene has CDR1 MNHNY and CDR2 SVGAGI (reference sequence). CDR3 loop: CASSYADSPYEQYF. For the CDR3, the DNA is TGTGCCAGCAGTTATGCGGACAGCCCTTACGAGCAGTACTTC.

This clone was seen a few times. The chain carries TRBV4-1 and TRBJ2-7, with D perhaps TRBD1 (5 bases). This CDR3 has 14 amino acids. Trimming took 0 bases from V and 4 from J, leaving 10 bases between them. Germline assignment: CDR1 MGHRA and CDR2 YSYEKL. CDR3 coding DNA: TGCGCCAGCAGCCAAGATTGGGGCACATACGAGCAGTACTTC. Translated, it gives CASSQDWGTYEQYF.

The rearrangement links TRBV6-5 to TRBJ1-2, with D possibly TRBD1 on 5 matching bases. The CDR3 covers 14 residues. The V and J ends lost 4 bases and 4 bases respectively, with 13 bases between them. Germline lookup yields CDR1 MNHEY and CDR2 SVGAGI. CDR3 loop: CASSLQAQLYGYTF. In DNA, the CDR3 is TGTGCCAGCAGTTTACAGGCTCAGCTCTATGGCTACACCTTC.

This sequence joins TRBV7-9 and TRBJ2-7, with 7 bases identical to TRBD1. This CDR3 is 12 amino acids long. Per the germline V gene, CDR1 is SEHNR and CDR2 is FQNEAQ (reference sequence). With 2 bases clipped from V and 9 bases from J, the junction kept 4 bases outside the gene matches. The DNA of the CDR3 is TGTGCCAGCAGCTTACCGCGACAGGGGCAGTACTTC. This sequence encodes CASSLPRQGQYF.

The chain links TRBV5-1 to TRBJ2-1; 9 nucleotides agree with TRBD1. The CDR3 loop spans 15 amino acids. J gave up 8 bases and V 0 bases, and 6 bases lay outside the gene matches. CDR1 and CDR2 from the germline V gene are SGHRS and YFSETQ. In DNA, the CDR3 is TGCGCCAGCAGCTTGGCACAGGGGGCAATGGATGAGCAGTTCTTC. Translated: CASSLAQGAMDEQFF.

The chain has TRBV7-6 and TRBJ2-7, with D tentatively TRBD1 (6 bases). CDR1 is SGHVS, CDR2 FNYEAQ, per germline. The CDR3 consists of 16 residues. Trimming removed 2 bases from V and 0 bases from J, with 14 bases in between. The CDR3 DNA is TGTGCCAGCAGCTTATTGTTTGGGACAACCTCCTACGAGCAGTACTTC. Its translation is CASSLLFGTTSYEQYF.

The chain uses TRBV14 and TRBJ2-7; 8 bases line up with TRBD1. The ends lost 4 bases at V and 3 bases at J; junction bases unmatched: 8. The germline gives CDR1 SGHDN, CDR2 FVKESK. This CDR3 contains 15 residues. CDR3 sequence: CASSPGQGPLYEQYF. The CDR3 bases are TGTGCCAGCAGCCCCGGACAGGGACCTCTCTACGAGCAGTACTTC.

This clone has a handful of counts. As DNA, the CDR3 is TGCGCCAGCAGCTTGTGGGTCTCAGGGCAAGAGACCCAGTACTTC. It encodes CASSLWVSGQETQYF. This chain links TRBV5-1 with TRBJ2-5; possibly TRBD1 for D (5 bases). Germline V CDR1 and CDR2: SGHRS, YFSETQ. V was clipped by 1 base and J by 2 bases, with 12 bases between them. The CDR3 loop spans 15 amino acids. The full variable domain, with the rest looked up from reference TRBV5-1 and TRBJ2-5, is KAGVTQTPRYLIKTRGQQVTLSCSPISGHRSVSWYQQTPGQGLQFLFEYFSETQRNKGNFPGRFSGRQFSNSRSEMNVSTLELGDSALYLCASSLWVSGQETQYFGPGTRLLVL.

The V and J genes are TRBV27 and TRBJ2-5, with a possible D match to TRBD2 (5 bases). V lost 4 bases to trimming and J lost 5 bases, with 11 bases between them. The CDR3 has 13 amino acids. Germline V lookup: CDR1 MNHEY, CDR2 SMNVEV (reference sequence). CDR3 DNA sequence: TGTGCCAGCAGTTGGGGAGTGGGCGAGACCCAGTACTTC. This codes for CASSWGVGETQYF.

The chain is built from TRBV7-9 and TRBJ2-5; D remains unclear. The last part of the DNA fits TRBJ2-7 better; the J call may be wrong. Germline loops: CDR1 SEHNR, CDR2 FQNEAQ (reference sequence). This CDR3 region has 12 residues. CDR3 residues: CASSLSRFEQYF. CDR3 DNA sequence: TGTGCCAGCAGCTTAAGTCGGTTCGAGCAGTACTTC.

The J gene is TRBJ1-1, the V gene TRBV27; D not resolved. In germline, CDR1 is MNHEY, CDR2 SMNVEV (reference sequence). The CDR3 has 14 amino acids. Trimming left V 1 base short and J 2 bases short, with 8 bases between. CDR3: CASSLFTGNTEAFF. CDR3 sequence (DNA): TGTGCCAGCAGTTTATTTACGGGAAACACTGAAGCTTTCTTT.

About this clone: This sequence is one base from a far larger clone and is likely a read error. The chain is built from TRBV4-2 and TRBJ2-2; D perhaps matches TRBD2 (6 bases). CDR3 length: 18 amino acids. V dropped 1 base and J dropped 0 bases, with 15 bases sitting between them. From germline, CDR1 is LGHNA and CDR2 YNFKEQ. The CDR3 DNA sequence: TGTGCCAGCAGCCAAGCGTTTGCTAGCGAACCGAACACCGGGGAGCTGTTTTTT. Its protein is CASSQAFASEPNTGELFF.

The V and J genes are TRBV11-2 and TRBJ2-7, with a weak D call TRBD1 (7 bases). V lost 7 bases to trimming and J lost 6 bases, with 10 bases between them. Germline V CDR1 and CDR2: SGHAT, FQNNGV. The CDR3 runs to 11 residues. The CDR3 reads CASTQGGEQYF. CDR3 in DNA: TGTGCCAGCACCCAGGGGGGCGAGCAGTACTTC.

This clone has only one observation. The chain couples TRBV4-3 to TRBJ2-3, with 7 bases identical to TRBD2. This CDR3 comprises 19 residues. The germline gives CDR1 LGHNA, CDR2 YSLEER. Losses at the gene ends were 0 bases for V and 0 bases for J; bases not matched to a gene: 12. CDR3 sequence: CASSQEGQRGSSSTDTQYF. The CDR3 DNA follows: TGCGCCAGCAGCCAAGAAGGCCAGCGGGGAAGCTCTAGCACAGATACGCAGTATTTT.

The V gene is TRBV9, the J gene TRBJ1-6; 8 positions match TRBD1. The length of the CDR3 is 17 residues. In germline, CDR1 is SGDLS, CDR2 YYNGEE. V lost 5 bases and J lost 6; bases outside the gene matches: 13. The CDR3 loop is CASRPYPRGHFNSPLHF. The CDR3, as DNA: TGTGCCAGCAGACCCTACCCCAGGGGGCATTTTAATTCACCCCTCCACTTT.

The chain couples TRBV6-5 to TRBJ2-7; 8 bases are shared with TRBD2. CDR1 MNHEY and CDR2 SVGAGI come from the germline V gene. With 2 bases clipped from V and 6 bases from J, the junction kept 9 bases outside the gene matches. The CDR3 consists of 15 residues. The CDR3 DNA is TGTGCCAGCAGTTACGGGGCTAGCGGGTGGGTCGAGCAGTACTTC. This codes for CASSYGASGWVEQYF.

This chain joins TRBV7-9 and TRBJ2-7, with 9 bases lining up with TRBD2. After removal of 3 bases from V and 3 bases from J, the junction contained 6 bases not matched to a gene. Germline assignment: CDR1 SEHNR and CDR2 FQNEAQ (reference sequence). The CDR3 contains 15 residues. The CDR3 is CASSFASGRYYEQYF. In nucleotides, the CDR3 is TGTGCCAGCAGCTTTGCGAGCGGGAGGTACTACGAGCAGTACTTC.

The J gene is TRBJ2-1, the V gene TRBV7-9; TRBD2 aligns across 9 bases. Germline CDR1 reads SEHNR; CDR2 reads FQNEAQ (reference sequence). V shed 3 bases, J shed 7 bases, and the junction held 7 bases outside the gene matches. This CDR3 is built from 15 residues. The CDR3 DNA reads as TGTGCCAGCAGCTTGCCTAGCGGGGAGTGGAATGAGCAGTTCTTC. This sequence encodes CASSLPSGEWNEQFF.

The V gene is TRBV12-5, the J gene TRBJ2-2, with 9 bases fitting TRBD2. The CDR3 sequence is 17 residues long. With V trimmed by 7 bases and J by 0 bases, 9 bases remained unmatched. CDR1 is LGHNT, CDR2 FRNRAP, per germline. CDR3 DNA sequence: TGTGCTAGTGTTTCCCGGCTAGCGGGAACGAACACCGGGGAGCTGTTTTTT. This codes for CASVSRLAGTNTGELFF.

This clone came up once. The rearrangement joins TRBV5-6 to TRBJ2-1; TRBD2 might be the D (6 bases). Trimming stripped 0 bases from V and 0 bases from J, with 7 bases between. Looked up from germline, CDR1 is SGHDT and CDR2 is YYEEEE. The CDR3 length is 15 residues. Written as DNA, the CDR3 is TGTGCCAGCAGCTTGGAAGCGGGCTCCTACAATGAGCAGTTCTTC. This codes for CASSLEAGSYNEQFF.

The chain has TRBV5-8 and TRBJ1-2; the match to TRBD1 covers 9 bases. V was clipped by 2 bases and J by 4 bases; unmatched bases: 3. Germline lookup yields CDR1 SGHTS and CDR2 YDEGEE. The CDR3 contains 14 residues. CDR3 loop: CASSLQGAVYGYTF. The CDR3 nucleotides read TGTGCCAGCAGCTTACAGGGGGCCGTCTATGGCTACACCTTC.

The V and J genes are TRBV28 and TRBJ1-3; the D gene is possibly TRBD1 (5 bases). Trimming left V 4 bases short and J 1 base short, with 8 bases between. This CDR3 has 14 residues. The germline V gene has CDR1 MDHEN and CDR2 SYDVKM. CDR3 coding DNA: TGTGCCAGCAGTTGGGGGGGGTCTGGAAACACCATATATTTT. Translated, it gives CASSWGGSGNTIYF.

The chain links TRBV18 to TRBJ2-5, with 8 nucleotides matching TRBD1. Germline CDR1 KGHSH, CDR2 LQKENI. Losses at the gene ends were 4 bases for V and 4 bases for J; bases not matched to a gene: 8. CDR3 length: 15 residues. CDR3 protein: CASSQGTGLRETQYF. CDR3 bases: TGTGCCAGCTCACAGGGGACAGGCTTGCGAGAGACCCAGTACTTC.

This clone ranks as large (0.1 to 1%). The V gene is TRBV27, the J gene TRBJ2-7; possibly TRBD1 for D (7 bases). The CDR3 runs 14 residues. The germline CDR1 and CDR2 sequences are MNHEY and SMNVEV (reference sequence). With 3 bases removed from V and 4 bases from J, the gap between germline ends came to 13 bases. The CDR3 here is CASSFFQGGYEQYF. The CDR3 nucleotides read TGTGCCAGCAGTTTTTTCCAGGGGGGATACGAGCAGTACTTC.

The chain employs TRBV6-1 and TRBJ1-1, with TRBD1 identical over 10 bases. CDR3 length equals 13 residues. V gave up 6 bases and J gave up 5 bases; unmatched junction bases: 3. Germline CDR1 MNHNS, CDR2 SASEGT. The CDR3 loop is CASSDRGRTEAFF. In nucleotides, the CDR3 is TGTGCCAGCAGCGACAGGGGGCGAACTGAAGCTTTCTTT.

This clone appeared a single time. The V call is TRBV7-6, the J call TRBJ1-1; D remains unclear. The length of the CDR3 is 14 residues. V was shortened by 1 base and J by 1 base, with 7 bases between the two germline ends. Germline V gene data show CDR1 as SGHVS and CDR2 as FNYEAQ. The CDR3 protein is CASSLESWNTEAFF. CDR3 nucleotide sequence: TGTGCCAGCAGCTTAGAATCGTGGAACACTGAAGCTTTCTTT. Full variable domain (rest looked up from reference TRBV7-6 and TRBJ1-1): GAGVSQSPRYKVTKRGQDVALRCDPISGHVSLYWYRQALGQGPEFLTYFNYEAQQDKSGLPNDRFSAERPEGSISTLTIQRTEQRDSAMYRCASSLESWNTEAFFGQGTRLTVV.